This T cell receptor (beta chain) was observed in a study of blood T cell repertoires in COVID-19. Looking at the study overall: The United States, Italy and Spain supplied acute and convalescent COVID-19 samples. Sources were T cells, B-cell-depleted T cells, or PBMCs; the material itself was cDNA or gDNA.

In the study's own analysis: Using reference gene primer amplification, nucleated cell counts were estimated. Sequenced by immunoSEQ multiplex PCR; TCRdb stores in-frame clones only, minus some. V and J calls and clone size are copied from that table; D and trimming were computed from the DNA. Of 180,000 or so clones in the sample, 65% to 90% were seen once. The CDR3 length is 14 residues. The germline V gene encodes CDR1 KGHSH and CDR2 LQKENI. With 6 bases clipped from V and 6 bases from J, the junction kept 8 bases outside the gene matches. There are a few counts of this clone. This CDR3 is also generated by other DNA sequences in the sample.

The J gene is TRBJ1-5, the V gene TRBV18; 7 nucleotides match TRBD1. The clonotype was recovered from a man aged 60 to 75 with acute or convalescent COVID-19. The source material was peripheral blood. The CDR3 sequence is CASSPTGAVQPQHF. The CDR3 bases are TGTGCCAGCTCTCCAACAGGGGCGGTTCAGCCCCAGCATTTT. Filled out from reference TRBV18 and TRBJ1-5, the complete variable domain reads NAGVMQNPRHLVRRRGQEARLRCSPMKGHSHVYWYRQLPEEGLKFMVYLQKENIIDESGMPKERFSAEFPKEGPSILRIQQVVRGDSAAYFCASSPTGAVQPQHFGDGTRLSIL.